The 25 T cell receptor beta chains listed next were all sequenced from one sample in a study of naive and memory T cell subsets. Their target antigens are unknown. Study-wide results and caveats: Possibly reflecting memory cells re-expressing CD45RA, a few larger clonotypes occurred in naive repertoires, especially CD8.

Two oligonucleotides, mixed equimolar, formed the beta constant-region primer covering TRBC1 and TRBC2. Nested alpha and beta constant-region primers with the SP2 primer drove four PCR rounds on ligated cDNA. In TCRdb, the UMI-ligation and nested PCR reads were re-called with MiXCR into one record per CDR3 protein. Of 120,000 to 150,000 distinct CDR3 sequences detected, 15% to 25% appear once; the ten largest clones hold 0.55% to 0.75%. The sequenced sample consisted of naive CD8+ T cells from blood. Receptors originate from a human donor in good health.

The chain couples TRBV6-1 to TRBJ2-1; tentatively, D is TRBD2 (5 bases). Germline CDR1 is MNHNS and CDR2 is SASEGT. The CDR3 sequence is 15 residues long. Trimming cost V 3 bases and J 0 bases, with 9 bases left between them. CDR3 amino acids: CASSDRTSSYNEQFF. Here the CDR3 DNA reads TGTGCCAGCAGTGACAGAACTAGCTCCTACAATGAGCAGTTCTTC.

At least ten counts were recorded for this clonotype. Mismatch with germline at one junction end may stem from a read error. The V and J genes are TRBV29-1 and TRBJ2-2; no clear D. The CDR3 sequence is 14 residues long. The germline V gene has CDR1 SQVTM and CDR2 ANQGSEA. CDR3 DNA sequence: TGCAGCGTTCAAGACTGGGGAAACACCGGGGAGCTGTTTTTT. It encodes CSVQDWGNTGELFF.

For this clonotype: One end of the junction is discordant with germline, which a read error may explain. The rearrangement uses TRBV6-6 and TRBJ2-1; 7 nucleotides agree with TRBD2. Germline V CDR1 and CDR2: MNHNY, SVGAGI (reference sequence). This CDR3 is built from 12 residues. CDR3 in amino acids: CASSYGNVPSGF. CDR3 sequence (DNA): TGTGCCAGCAGTTACGGCAACGTCCCTAGCGGCTTC.

This chain connects TRBV18 to TRBJ1-1; unclear D gene. The CDR3 is made up of 13 amino acids. The V gene's germline CDR1 is KGHSH and CDR2 LQKENI. Between the trimmed V and J ends, which lost 0 bases and 6 bases, there was a span of 8 bases. The CDR3 protein is CASSPPLVPEAFF. CDR3 DNA: TGTGCCAGCTCACCACCCTTAGTTCCTGAAGCTTTCTTT.

The chain is built from TRBV27 and TRBJ1-3; D is unresolved. The CDR3 length is 14 residues. V lost 6 bases and J lost 4, with 13 bases in between. The V gene's germline CDR1 is MNHEY and CDR2 SMNVEV (reference sequence). The CDR3 spells CASSWRVAGNTIYF. CDR3 bases: TGTGCCAGCAGCTGGCGGGTTGCAGGAAACACCATATATTTT.

This clonotype appeared a few times. The V and J genes are TRBV15 and TRBJ2-1, with D possibly TRBD2 on 6 matching bases. CDR1 and CDR2 from the germline V gene are LNHNV and YYDKDF (reference sequence). Trimming left V 5 bases short and J 8 bases short, with 13 bases between. The CDR3 is 13 residues long. In DNA, the CDR3 is TGTGCCACCAGCCCCGGGACTCCCCATGAGCAGTTCTTC. Its protein product is CATSPGTPHEQFF.

This clonotype was counted between two and nine times. The CDR3 nucleotides are TGCAGCGCCCAGACTAGCAACCCAGATACGCAGTATTTT. This encodes CSAQTSNPDTQYF. V gene TRBV29-1 combines with J gene TRBJ2-3; 7 bases agree with TRBD2. V gave up 7 bases and J gave up 4 bases; unmatched junction bases: 8. CDR3 length: 13 residues. Germline CDR1 reads SQVTM; CDR2 reads ANQGSEA.

This chain connects TRBV14 to TRBJ2-7; maybe TRBD2 (5 bases). CDR1 and CDR2 (germline): SGHDN, FVKESK. The CDR3 is 12 amino acids. Trimming took 3 bases from V and 3 from J, leaving 6 bases between them. The CDR3 spells CASSQRVYEQYF. CDR3 nucleotides: TGTGCCAGCAGCCAGAGGGTCTACGAGCAGTACTTC.

This clonotype was recorded once. The chain combines TRBV5-1 with TRBJ2-1; 7 bases map to TRBD1. The V gene end was trimmed by 0 bases and the J gene end by 3 bases; junction bases not matched to a gene: 6. CDR3 length equals 16 residues. Germline V gene data show CDR1 as SGHRS and CDR2 as YFSETQ. CDR3 region: CASSLGTGSYYNEQFF. CDR3 bases: TGCGCCAGCAGCTTGGGGACAGGATCATACTACAATGAGCAGTTCTTC.

This clonotype occurred a few times. The chain joins TRBV12-3 or TRBV12-4 to TRBJ2-7, with TRBD1 identical over 9 bases. J gave up 5 bases and V 10 bases, and 9 bases lay outside the gene matches. The CDR3 is 13 amino acids. Written as DNA, the CDR3 is TGTGCCATTGGACAGGGGAGTTTGGACGAGCAGTACTTC. As protein: CAIGQGSLDEQYF.

The chain combines TRBV28 with TRBJ1-5; 7 positions agree with TRBD1. The CDR3 covers 15 residues. The germline V gene has CDR1 MDHEN and CDR2 SYDVKM. The V and J ends lost 7 bases and 0 bases, in that order; junction bases with no gene match: 6. The CDR3 region is CASTLTGISNQPQHF. In nucleotides, the CDR3 is TGTGCCAGCACCTTGACAGGGATTAGCAATCAGCCCCAGCATTTT.

This chain connects TRBV7-6 to TRBJ2-7; a weak D match, TRBD2 (7 bases). Germline V gives CDR1 SGHVS, CDR2 FNYEAQ. This CDR3 contains 15 residues. V lost 1 base and J lost 6, with 16 bases in between. CDR3 bases: TGTGCCAGCAGCTTAGAGGGTTTCGCGGGGGCCGAGCAGTACTTC. Protein product: CASSLEGFAGAEQYF.

The J gene is TRBJ2-5, the V gene TRBV19, with 7 bases matching TRBD1. The V gene's germline CDR1 is LNHDA and CDR2 SQIVND (reference sequence). The CDR3 is 13 residues long. After removal of 11 bases from V and 2 bases from J, the junction contained 8 bases not matched to a gene. CDR3 protein: CASGTERQETQYF. DNA for the CDR3: TGTGCCTCCGGGACAGAAAGGCAAGAGACCCAGTACTTC.

In nucleotides, the CDR3 is TGTGCCAGCAGCGCGGGGGCAATTGAAGCTTTCTTT. It encodes CASSAGAIEAFF. The chain uses TRBV7-9 and TRBJ1-1, with D possibly matching TRBD1 (6 bases). Germline loops: CDR1 SEHNR, CDR2 FQNEAQ (reference sequence). The CDR3 extends over 12 amino acids. Trimming took off 5 bases at V and 7 bases at J, with 11 bases between the two ends. The full variable domain, completed using reference TRBV7-9 and TRBJ1-1, is DTGVSQNPRHKITKRGQNVTFRCDPISEHNRLYWYRQTLGQGPEFLTYFQNEAQLEKSRLLSDRFSAERPKGSFSTLEIQRTEQGDSAMYLCASSAGAIEAFFGQGTRLTVV.

The chain couples TRBV30 to TRBJ1-1, with TRBD1 identical over 7 bases. The CDR3 extends over 12 amino acids. The V gene end was trimmed by 7 bases and the J gene end by 1 base; junction bases not matched to a gene: 3. Germline V gene lookup returns CDR1 GTSNPN and CDR2 SVGIG (reference sequence). For the CDR3, the DNA is TGTGCCTTCCAGGGGGGGAACACTGAAGCTTTCTTT. Residues: CAFQGGNTEAFF.

This sequence joins TRBV28 and TRBJ2-7, with TRBD2 matching 9 bases. V dropped 5 bases and J dropped 2; count of bases not matched to a gene: 7. Per germline, CDR1 MDHEN and CDR2 SYDVKM. This CDR3 contains 15 residues. CDR3 DNA sequence: TGTGCCAGCAGTGGGACTAGCCGGGAAGCCTACGAGCAGTACTTC. Translated, it gives CASSGTSREAYEQYF.

This chain uses TRBV9 with TRBJ2-2, with TRBD2 matching over 9 bases. V dropped 6 bases and J dropped 4; count of bases not matched to a gene: 7. The CDR3 spans 15 residues. Per germline, CDR1 SGDLS and CDR2 YYNGEE. The CDR3 DNA reads TGTGCCAGCAATGACCCAGCGGGAGGCACCGGGGAGCTGTTTTTT. It specifies CASNDPAGGTGELFF.

The chain uses TRBV29-1 and TRBJ2-7; 14 nucleotides line up with TRBD2. The ends lost 4 bases at V and 2 bases at J; junction bases unmatched: 4. Germline V gene sequence: CDR1 SQVTM, CDR2 ANQGSEA. There are 15 residues in the CDR3. The CDR3 protein is CSVVGTSGSTYEQYF. The CDR3 DNA reads TGCAGCGTTGTTGGGACTAGCGGGAGCACCTACGAGCAGTACTTC.

This clonotype has only a few counts. The chain combines TRBV6-2 or TRBV6-3 with TRBJ1-5; D uncertain. This CDR3 has 14 amino acids. V gave up 9 bases and J gave up 0 bases, with 12 bases separating them. CDR1 is MNHEY and CDR2 is SVGEGT in the germline V gene. This chain's CDR3 is CASANGVSNQPQHF. For the CDR3, the DNA is TGTGCCAGTGCCAACGGGGTTAGCAATCAGCCCCAGCATTTT.

The chain has TRBV19 and TRBJ2-1; perhaps TRBD2 as D (5 bases). This CDR3 region has 18 residues. The ends were cut back, 0 bases at V and 0 bases at J, with 15 bases in the middle. In germline, CDR1 is LNHDA, CDR2 SQIVND (reference sequence). CDR3 protein: CASSIDPKAVPSYNEQFF. CDR3 nucleotide sequence: TGTGCCAGTAGTATAGATCCTAAAGCGGTACCCTCCTACAATGAGCAGTTCTTC.

This clonotype has a handful of counts. The rearrangement links TRBV20-1 to TRBJ2-7, with 7 bases identical to TRBD1. Germline CDR1 DFQATT, CDR2 SNEGSKA (reference sequence). V was clipped by 3 bases and J by 5 bases; unmatched bases: 10. The CDR3 is 14 residues long. In nucleotides, the CDR3 is TGCAGTGCTAGGCAAAATGACAGGGACCACGAGCAGTACTTC. It translates to CSARQNDRDHEQYF.

The chain has TRBV28 and TRBJ1-6; no definite D call. The CDR3 has 14 amino acids. Germline V gene sequence: CDR1 MDHEN, CDR2 SYDVKM. V lost 6 bases to trimming and J lost 0 bases, with 6 bases between them. This chain's CDR3 is CASSQSSYNSPLHF. The CDR3 bases are TGTGCCAGCAGCCAGAGCTCCTATAATTCACCCCTCCACTTT. The full variable domain, in which reference TRBV28 and TRBJ1-6 provide the parts outside the CDR3, is DVKVTQSSRYLVKRTGEKVFLECVQDMDHENMFWYRQDPGLGLRLIYFSYDVKMKEKGDIPEGYSVSREKKERFSLILESASTNQTSMYLCASSQSSYNSPLHFGNGTRLTVT.

The rearrangement uses TRBV20-1 and TRBJ2-7; no firm D call. The CDR3 totals 13 residues. V dropped 0 bases and J dropped 3 bases, with 9 bases sitting between them. Germline CDR1 is DFQATT and CDR2 is SNEGSKA (reference sequence). CDR3 DNA: TGCAGTGCTAGAGATCTAGAGAACTACGAGCAGTACTTC. This gives the protein CSARDLENYEQYF.

The DNA for the CDR3 is TGTGCCACCAGAAATTCCGGGACTGAAGCTTTCTTT. Translation gives CATRNSGTEAFF. The chain has TRBV19 and TRBJ1-1; D remains unclear. The V gene's germline CDR1 is LNHDA and CDR2 SQIVND (reference sequence). The CDR3 totals 12 residues. V was clipped by 10 bases and J by 5 bases, with 14 bases between them.

This clonotype came up a few times. This chain links TRBV29-1 with TRBJ2-1; the D is unclear. Deletions cut 7 bases from V and 4 bases from J, with 14 bases between. Germline V lookup: CDR1 SQVTM, CDR2 ANQGSEA. The CDR3 contains 13 residues. In DNA form, the CDR3 reads TGCAGCGACCGACACCCCTTATACAATGAGCAGTTCTTC. This codes for CSDRHPLYNEQFF.